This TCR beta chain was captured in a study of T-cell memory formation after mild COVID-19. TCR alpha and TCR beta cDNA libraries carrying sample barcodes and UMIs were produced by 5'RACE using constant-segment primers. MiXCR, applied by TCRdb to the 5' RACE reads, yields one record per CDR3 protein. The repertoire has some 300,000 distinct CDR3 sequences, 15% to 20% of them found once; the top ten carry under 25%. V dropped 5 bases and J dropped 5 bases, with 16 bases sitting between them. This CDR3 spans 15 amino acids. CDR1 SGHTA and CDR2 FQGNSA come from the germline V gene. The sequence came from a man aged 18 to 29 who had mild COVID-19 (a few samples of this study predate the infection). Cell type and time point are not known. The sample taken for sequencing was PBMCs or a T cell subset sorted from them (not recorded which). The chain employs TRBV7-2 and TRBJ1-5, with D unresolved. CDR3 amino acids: CASSRRGSGDQPQHF. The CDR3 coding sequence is TGTGCCAGCAGCCGGCGGGGATCCGGGGATCAGCCCCAGCATTTT.